Sequencing of this T cell receptor (beta chain) was carried out in a study of CD8+ T cells in alopecia areata. Germline CDR1 reads MNHEY; CDR2 reads SMNVEV (reference sequence). V was pared by 0 bases and J by 8 bases, with 13 bases between. The CDR3 has 14 amino acids. The treatment was: oral pan-JAK inhibitor, 5-10 mg twice daily. Study-level results: Significant decreases in scalp clonality and expanded CD8+ clones followed tofacitinib treatment.

Concerning this clone itself: Its antigen is currently unknown.

RNA extraction was followed by reverse transcription into cDNA, which acted as the sequencing template. The method was immunoSEQ multiplex PCR; TCRdb's version includes in-frame clones alone and lacks a portion of them. The table lists roughly 180,000 clones, about 53% of them singletons. The clonotype comes from a human donor with alopecia areata. The chain combines TRBV27 with TRBJ1-2; D not resolved. Material: CD8+ T cells sorted from blood, obtained at week 24, from a patient treated with tofacitinib. This CDR3 is CASSLSMGSRGYTF. In DNA form, the CDR3 reads TGTGCCAGCAGTTTATCCATGGGGAGTCGGGGCTACACCTTC.